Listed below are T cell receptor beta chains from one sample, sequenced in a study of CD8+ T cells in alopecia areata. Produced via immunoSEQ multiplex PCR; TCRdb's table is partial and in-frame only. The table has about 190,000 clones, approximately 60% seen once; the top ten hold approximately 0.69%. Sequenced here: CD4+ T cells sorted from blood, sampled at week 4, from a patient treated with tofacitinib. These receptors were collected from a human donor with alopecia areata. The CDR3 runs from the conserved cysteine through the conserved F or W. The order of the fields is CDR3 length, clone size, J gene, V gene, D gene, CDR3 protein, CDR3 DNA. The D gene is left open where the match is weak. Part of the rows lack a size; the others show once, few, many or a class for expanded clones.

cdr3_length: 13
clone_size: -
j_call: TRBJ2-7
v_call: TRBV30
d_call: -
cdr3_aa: CAWSVRLSYEQYF
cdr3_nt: TGTGCCTGGAGTGTGAGACTCTCCTACGAGCAGTACTTC

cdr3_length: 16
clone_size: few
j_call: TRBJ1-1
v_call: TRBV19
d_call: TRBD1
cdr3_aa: CASFPPGGVGYTEAFF
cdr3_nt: TGTGCCAGCTTCCCACCAGGGGGGGTCGGGTACACTGAAGCTTTCTTT

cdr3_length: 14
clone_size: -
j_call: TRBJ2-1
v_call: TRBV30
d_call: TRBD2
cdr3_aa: CAFSGGQVYNEQFF
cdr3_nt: TGTGCCTTTAGCGGGGGGCAAGTCTACAATGAGCAGTTCTTC

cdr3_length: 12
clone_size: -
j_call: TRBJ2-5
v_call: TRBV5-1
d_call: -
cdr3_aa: CASSLGLETQYF
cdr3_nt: TGCGCCAGCAGCTTGGGTCTGGAGACCCAGTACTTC

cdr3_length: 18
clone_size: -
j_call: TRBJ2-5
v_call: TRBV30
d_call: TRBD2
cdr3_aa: CAWSVLPGGIRRLETQYF
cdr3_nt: TGTGCCTGGAGTGTACTGCCGGGAGGGATCCGTCGGCTCGAGACCCAGTACTTC

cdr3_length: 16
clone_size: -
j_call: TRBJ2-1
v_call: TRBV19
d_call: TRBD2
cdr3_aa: CASTPSPREGMDEQFF
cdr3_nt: TGTGCCAGTACCCCTTCTCCCCGGGAGGGCATGGATGAGCAGTTCTTC

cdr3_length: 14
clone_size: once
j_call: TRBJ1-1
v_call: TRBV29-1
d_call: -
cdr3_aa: CSVRPGMGGTEAFF
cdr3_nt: TGCAGCGTTCGTCCCGGGATGGGGGGGACTGAAGCTTTCTTT

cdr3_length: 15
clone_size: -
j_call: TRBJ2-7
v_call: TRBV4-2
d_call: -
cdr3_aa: CASSRTGGSPYEQYF
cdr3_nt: TGTGCCAGCAGCCGAACGGGCGGGTCCCCCTACGAGCAGTACTTC

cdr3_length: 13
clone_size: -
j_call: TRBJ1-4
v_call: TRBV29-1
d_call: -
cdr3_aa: CSVVGEVAEKLFF
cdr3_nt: TGCAGCGTTGTGGGGGAGGTGGCTGAAAAACTGTTTTTT

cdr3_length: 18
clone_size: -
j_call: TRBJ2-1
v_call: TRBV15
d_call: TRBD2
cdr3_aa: CATSRELAPGTTANEQFF
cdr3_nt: TGTGCCACCAGCAGAGAACTGGCTCCCGGGACTACGGCCAATGAGCAGTTCTTC

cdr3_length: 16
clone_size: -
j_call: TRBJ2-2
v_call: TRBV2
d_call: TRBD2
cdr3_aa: CASSPISGTNTGELFF
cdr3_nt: TGTGCCAGCAGTCCCATTAGCGGGACGAACACCGGGGAGCTGTTTTTT

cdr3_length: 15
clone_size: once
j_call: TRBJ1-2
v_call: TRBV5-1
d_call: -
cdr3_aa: CASSLAGSANYGYTF
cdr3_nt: TGCGCCAGCAGCTTGGCCGGTTCCGCGAACTATGGCTACACCTTC

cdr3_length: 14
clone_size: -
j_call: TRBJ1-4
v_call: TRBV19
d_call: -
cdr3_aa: CASTRAPTREKLFF
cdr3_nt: TGTGCCAGTACTCGGGCACCTACGAGGGAAAAACTGTTTTTT

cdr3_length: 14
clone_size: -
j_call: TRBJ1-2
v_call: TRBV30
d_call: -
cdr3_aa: CAWSASGSNYGYTF
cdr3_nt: TGTGCCTGGAGCGCCAGCGGATCTAACTATGGCTACACCTTC

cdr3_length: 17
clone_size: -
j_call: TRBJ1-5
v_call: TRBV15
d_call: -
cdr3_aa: CATSRDRGGGRGQPQHF
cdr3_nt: TGTGCCACCAGCAGAGATAGGGGGGGCGGCCGGGGGCAGCCCCAGCATTTT

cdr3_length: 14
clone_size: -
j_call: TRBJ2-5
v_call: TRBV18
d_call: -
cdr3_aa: CASSPGLDGRTQYF
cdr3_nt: TGTGCCAGCTCACCTGGGCTAGACGGGCGGACCCAGTACTTC

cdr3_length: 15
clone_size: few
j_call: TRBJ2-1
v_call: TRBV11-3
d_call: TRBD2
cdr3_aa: CASSPESGRANEQFF
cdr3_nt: TGTGCCAGCAGCCCGGAGAGCGGGAGGGCCAATGAGCAGTTCTTC

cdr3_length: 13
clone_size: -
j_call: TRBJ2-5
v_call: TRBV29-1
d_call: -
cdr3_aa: CSVEQGSQETQYF
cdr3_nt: TGCAGCGTTGAACAGGGGTCACAAGAGACCCAGTACTTC

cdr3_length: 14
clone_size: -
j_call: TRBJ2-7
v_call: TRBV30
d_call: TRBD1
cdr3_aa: CAWSPGTGIYEQYF
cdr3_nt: TGTGCCTGGTCCCCCGGGACAGGGATCTACGAGCAGTACTTC

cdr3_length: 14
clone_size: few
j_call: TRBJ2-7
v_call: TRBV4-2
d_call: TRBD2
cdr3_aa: CASSQDGRGTGQYF
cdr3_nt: TGTGCCAGCAGCCAAGACGGGAGGGGAACCGGGCAGTACTTC

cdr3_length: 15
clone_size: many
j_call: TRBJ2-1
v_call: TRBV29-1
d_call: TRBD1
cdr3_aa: CSVDFTGGSYNEQFF
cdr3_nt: TGCAGCGTTGATTTTACAGGGGGGTCCTACAATGAGCAGTTCTTC

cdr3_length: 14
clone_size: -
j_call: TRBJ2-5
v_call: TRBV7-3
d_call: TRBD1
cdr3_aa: CASSFTGQGETQYF
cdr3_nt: TGTGCCAGCAGCTTCACCGGACAGGGGGAGACCCAGTACTTC

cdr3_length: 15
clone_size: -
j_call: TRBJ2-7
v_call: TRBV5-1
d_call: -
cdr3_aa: CASSLAPRASYEQYF
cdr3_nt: TGCGCCAGCAGCTTGGCCCCCAGGGCTTCCTACGAGCAGTACTTC

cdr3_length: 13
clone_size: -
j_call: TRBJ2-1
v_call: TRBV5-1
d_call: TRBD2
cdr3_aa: CASSWTSGSEQFF
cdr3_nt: TGCGCCAGCAGCTGGACTAGCGGATCTGAGCAGTTCTTC

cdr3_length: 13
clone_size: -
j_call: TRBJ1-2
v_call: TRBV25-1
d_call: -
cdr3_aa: CASSRGAGYGYTF
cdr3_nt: TGTGCCAGCAGTCGGGGGGCGGGCTATGGCTACACCTTC

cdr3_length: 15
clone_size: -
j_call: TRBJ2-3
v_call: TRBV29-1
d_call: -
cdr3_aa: CSVEQSATSTDTQYF
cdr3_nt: TGCAGCGTTGAACAATCAGCTACTAGCACAGATACGCAGTATTTT

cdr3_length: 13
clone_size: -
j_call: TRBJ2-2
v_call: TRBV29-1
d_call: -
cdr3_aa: CSVAGVGGGELFF
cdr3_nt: TGCAGCGTTGCAGGGGTCGGCGGCGGGGAGCTGTTTTTT

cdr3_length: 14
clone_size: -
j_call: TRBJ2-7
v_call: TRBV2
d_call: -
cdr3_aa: CASSVETGRYEQYF
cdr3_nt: TGTGCCAGCAGTGTAGAGACAGGGAGGTACGAGCAGTACTTC

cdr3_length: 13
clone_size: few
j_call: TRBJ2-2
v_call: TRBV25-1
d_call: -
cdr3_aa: CASSVLAAGELFF
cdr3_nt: TGTGCCAGCTCGGTTCTAGCTGCCGGGGAGCTGTTTTTT

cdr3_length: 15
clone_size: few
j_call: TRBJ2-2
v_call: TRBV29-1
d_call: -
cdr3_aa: CSVAGGTKNTGELFF
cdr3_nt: TGCAGCGTTGCAGGAGGGACCAAGAACACCGGGGAGCTGTTTTTT

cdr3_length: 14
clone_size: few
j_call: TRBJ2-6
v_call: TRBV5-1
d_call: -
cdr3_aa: CASSLDSGANVLTF
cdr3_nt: TGCGCCAGCAGCTTGGATTCTGGGGCCAACGTCCTGACTTTC

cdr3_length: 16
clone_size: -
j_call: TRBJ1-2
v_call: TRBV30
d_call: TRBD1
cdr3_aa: CAWSVYSSGTGDGYTF
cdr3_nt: TGTGCCTGGAGCGTCTACTCTTCCGGGACAGGGGATGGCTACACCTTC

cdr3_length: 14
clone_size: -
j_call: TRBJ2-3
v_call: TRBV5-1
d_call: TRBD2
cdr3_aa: CASAELAEVDTQYF
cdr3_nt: TGCGCCAGCGCGGAACTAGCGGAGGTGGATACGCAGTATTTT

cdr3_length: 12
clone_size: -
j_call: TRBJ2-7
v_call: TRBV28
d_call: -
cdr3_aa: CASTRPPYEQYF
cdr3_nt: TGTGCCAGCACCCGGCCACCCTACGAGCAGTACTTC

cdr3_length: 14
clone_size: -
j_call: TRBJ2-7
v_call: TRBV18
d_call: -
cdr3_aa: CASSPAGRRGEQYF
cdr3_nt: TGTGCCAGCTCACCCGCGGGACGGCGGGGCGAGCAGTACTTC

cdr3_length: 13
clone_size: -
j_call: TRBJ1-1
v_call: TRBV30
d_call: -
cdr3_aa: CAWSGQSYTEAFF
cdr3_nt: TGTGCCTGGAGTGGACAGTCGTATACTGAAGCTTTCTTT

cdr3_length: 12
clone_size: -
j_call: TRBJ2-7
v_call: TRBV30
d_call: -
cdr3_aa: CAWSASPLEQYF
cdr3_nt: TGTGCCTGGAGTGCATCCCCCCTCGAGCAGTACTTC

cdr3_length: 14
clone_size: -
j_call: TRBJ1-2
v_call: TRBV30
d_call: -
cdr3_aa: CAWISPSSSYGYTF
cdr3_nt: TGTGCCTGGATCTCGCCATCTTCTAGCTATGGCTACACCTTC

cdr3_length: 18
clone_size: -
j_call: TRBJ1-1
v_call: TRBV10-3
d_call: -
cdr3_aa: CAISERGGAQRTNTEAFF
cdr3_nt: TGTGCCATCAGTGAGCGGGGCGGGGCTCAACGAACCAACACTGAAGCTTTCTTT

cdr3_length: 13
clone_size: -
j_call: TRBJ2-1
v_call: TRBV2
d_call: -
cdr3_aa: CASRATSYNEQFF
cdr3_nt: TGTGCCAGCAGAGCTACTAGCTACAATGAGCAGTTCTTC

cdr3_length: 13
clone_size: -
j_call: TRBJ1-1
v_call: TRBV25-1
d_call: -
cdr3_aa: CASSERPGTEAFF
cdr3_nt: TGTGCCAGCAGTGAACGACCGGGCACTGAAGCTTTCTTT

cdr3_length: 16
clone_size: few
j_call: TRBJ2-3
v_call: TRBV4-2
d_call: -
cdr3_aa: CASTTSAALDTDTQYF
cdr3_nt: TGTGCCAGCACCACGTCGGCCGCGTTGGACACAGATACGCAGTATTTT

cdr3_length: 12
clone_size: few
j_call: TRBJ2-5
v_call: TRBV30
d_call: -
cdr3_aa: CAWTSNQETQYF
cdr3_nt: TGTGCCTGGACCAGTAATCAAGAGACCCAGTACTTC

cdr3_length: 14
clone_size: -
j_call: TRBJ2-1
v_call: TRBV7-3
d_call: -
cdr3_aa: CASRLGSQGSEQFF
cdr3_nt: TGTGCCAGCAGGCTGGGTTCGCAGGGTAGTGAGCAGTTCTTC

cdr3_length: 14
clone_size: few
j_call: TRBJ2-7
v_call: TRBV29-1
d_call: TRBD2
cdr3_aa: CSVPSGRSSYEQYF
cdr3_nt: TGCAGCGTCCCTAGCGGAAGAAGCTCCTACGAGCAGTACTTC

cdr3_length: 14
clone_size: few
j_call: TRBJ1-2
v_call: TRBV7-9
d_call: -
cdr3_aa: CASSPETANYGYTF
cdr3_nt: TGTGCCAGCAGCCCGGAGACAGCTAACTATGGCTACACCTTC

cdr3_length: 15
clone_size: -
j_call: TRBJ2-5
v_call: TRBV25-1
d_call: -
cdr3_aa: CASSESQKEFGTQYF
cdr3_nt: TGTGCCAGCAGTGAATCCCAAAAGGAGTTTGGGACCCAGTACTTC

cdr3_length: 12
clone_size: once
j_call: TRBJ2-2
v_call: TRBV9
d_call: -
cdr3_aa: CASSTPTGELFF
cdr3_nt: TGTGCCAGCAGTACCCCCACCGGGGAGCTGTTTTTT

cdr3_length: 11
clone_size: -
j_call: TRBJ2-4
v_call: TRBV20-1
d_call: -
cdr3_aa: CSHRTQAIQYF
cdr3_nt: TGCAGCCACAGAACCCAGGCCATTCAGTACTTC

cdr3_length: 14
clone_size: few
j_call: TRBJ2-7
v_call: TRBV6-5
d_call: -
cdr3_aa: CASSRPGDGAEQYF
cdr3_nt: TGTGCCAGCAGCCGTCCGGGAGATGGGGCCGAGCAGTACTTC

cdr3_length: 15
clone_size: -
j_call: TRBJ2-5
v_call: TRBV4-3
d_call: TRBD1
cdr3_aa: CASSQGDRGLVTQYF
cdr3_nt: TGCGCCAGCAGCCAGGGGGACAGGGGCTTGGTGACCCAGTACTTC